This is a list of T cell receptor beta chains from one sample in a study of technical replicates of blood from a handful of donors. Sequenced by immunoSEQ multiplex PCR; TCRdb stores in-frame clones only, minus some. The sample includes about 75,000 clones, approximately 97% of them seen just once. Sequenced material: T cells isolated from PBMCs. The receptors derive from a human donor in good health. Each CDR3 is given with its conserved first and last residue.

CDR3: CASSVDEGLVTDTQYF
J: TRBJ2-3
length: 16
V: TRBV9

CDR3: CASSSTPQGEQFF
J: TRBJ2-1
length: 13
V: TRBV5-1

CDR3: CAWSIAAQETQYF
J: TRBJ2-5
length: 13
V: TRBV30

CDR3: CASSPSGGDTQYF
J: TRBJ2-3
length: 13
V: TRBV18

CDR3: CASGLEKTGINQPQHF
J: TRBJ1-5
length: 16
V: TRBV12-5

CDR3: CAWSVTRTGAYEQYF
J: TRBJ2-7
length: 15
V: TRBV30

CDR3: CASAPTSGIYEQYF
J: TRBJ2-7
length: 14
V: TRBV6-1

CDR3: CASSLAFWGGNGELFF
J: TRBJ2-2
length: 16
V: TRBV5-5

CDR3: CASSLGQDYQPQHF
J: TRBJ1-5
length: 14
V: TRBV28

CDR3: CSVEEKRGLNTGELFF
J: TRBJ2-2
length: 16
V: TRBV29-1

CDR3: CASSVREGKEKLFF
J: TRBJ1-4
length: 14
V: TRBV9

CDR3: CASSTGTGDPYNEQFF
J: TRBJ2-1
length: 16
V: TRBV5-6

CDR3: CASSGPGGNGYTF
J: TRBJ1-2
length: 13
V: TRBV7-9

CDR3: CASSLVQGQGRHEQFF
J: TRBJ2-1
length: 16
V: TRBV28

CDR3: CASCVGGPFTGELFF
J: TRBJ2-2
length: 15
V: TRBV28

CDR3: CASSLRAGVTEAFF
J: TRBJ1-1
length: 14
V: TRBV11-2

CDR3: CASSTQFTDNSYNEQFF
J: TRBJ2-1
length: 17
V: TRBV27